This T cell receptor (beta chain) was captured in a study of OX40 agonist ivuxolimab in advanced cancers. General study findings and limits: In general, CD8+ T cells held more expanded clones than CD4+ did, on average.

As for this clone: Its antigen is currently unknown.

CDR1 is MDHEN and CDR2 is SYDVKM in the germline V gene. V lost 7 bases to trimming and J lost 4 bases, with 10 bases between them. This CDR3 contains 12 residues. Profiled with immunoSEQ multiplex PCR; TCRdb holds only in-frame clones, not every one. Of tens of thousands of clones in the sample, approximately 89% are singletons; the top ten hold 0.15% to 0.2%. Any history of autoimmune disease or systemic immunosuppression disqualified patients. Material: CD4+ or CD8+ T cells sorted from blood, obtained in a trial of the OX40 agonist ivuxolimab. V gene TRBV28 combines with J gene TRBJ1-2; D gene ambiguous. The clonotype was recovered from an adult with an advanced solid tumor such as melanoma, head and neck, liver or kidney cancer. The CDR3 sequence: CASNRSPYGYTF. CDR3 nucleotides: TGTGCCAGCAATCGGTCGCCCTATGGCTACACCTTC.